Listed here are 19 T cell receptor beta chains from one sample, sequenced in a study of T cells in tumors after PD-1 blockade. TCRdb's table, derived via immunoSEQ multiplex PCR, lists solely in-frame clones and lacks some. The sample includes several thousand clones, roughly 69% of them seen just once. The material sequenced was tumor tissue, taken after anti-PD-1 treatment. Receptors were obtained from a human donor with basal cell carcinoma.

J is TRBJ2-2 and V is TRBV28, with 7 bases matching TRBD2. The CDR3 has 14 amino acids. J was trimmed by 1 base and V by 8 bases; bases with no gene match: 4. CDR1 MDHEN and CDR2 SYDVKM come from the germline V gene. The CDR3 sequence: CASEGGMNTGELFF. For the CDR3, the DNA is TGTGCCAGCGAGGGAGGGATGAACACCGGGGAGCTGTTTTTT.

This chain joins TRBV6-1 and TRBJ2-3, with D possibly TRBD2 on 6 matching bases. Deletions cut 0 bases from V and 1 base from J, with 11 bases between. Germline values: CDR1 MNHNS, CDR2 SASEGT. The CDR3 is 16 residues long. CDR3 loop: CASSEAVASGTDTQYF. CDR3 coding DNA: TGTGCCAGCAGTGAAGCCGTGGCTAGCGGCACAGATACGCAGTATTTT.

The chain combines TRBV19 with TRBJ2-1; 9 nucleotides align to TRBD1. The trim removed 1 base at V and 5 bases at J, leaving 3 bases unmatched. The CDR3 spans 15 residues. Per the germline V gene, CDR1 is LNHDA and CDR2 is SQIVND (reference sequence). The CDR3 is CASSIAGQGNNEQFF. DNA of the CDR3: TGTGCCAGTAGTATAGCGGGACAGGGAAACAATGAGCAGTTCTTC. The full variable domain, completed using reference TRBV19 and TRBJ2-1, is DGGITQSPKYLFRKEGQNVTLSCEQNLNHDAMYWYRQDPGQGLRLIYYSQIVNDFQKGDIAEGYSVSREKKESFPLTVTSAQKNPTAFYLCASSIAGQGNNEQFFGPGTRLTVL.

J is TRBJ2-2 and V is TRBV9, with D possibly matching TRBD2 (6 bases). Trimming stripped 4 bases from V and 0 bases from J, with 7 bases between. The germline CDR1 and CDR2 sequences are SGDLS and YYNGEE. There are 14 residues in the CDR3. CDR3: CASSLATNTGELFF. The CDR3, as DNA: TGTGCCAGCAGCCTAGCGACGAACACCGGGGAGCTGTTTTTT.

The gene calls are TRBV9 and TRBJ1-2; TRBD1 matches at 8 bases. This CDR3 is 14 amino acids long. CDR1 and CDR2 from the germline V gene are SGDLS and YYNGEE. V shed 3 bases, J shed 4 bases, and the junction held 5 bases outside the gene matches. CDR3 loop: CASSEQGVGYGYTF. In DNA form, the CDR3 reads TGTGCCAGCAGCGAACAGGGGGTCGGCTATGGCTACACCTTC.

The genes are TRBV29-1 and TRBJ2-5; D is tentatively TRBD1 or TRBD2 (5 bases each). Germline V lookup: CDR1 SQVTM, CDR2 ANQGSEA. Trimming removed 4 bases from V and 4 bases from J, with 16 bases in between. The CDR3 is 14 residues long. The CDR3 nucleotides are TGCAGCGTTGTGCTAGGGGCTGGGGGAGAGACCCAGTACTTC. This codes for CSVVLGAGGETQYF.

The rearrangement links TRBV6-5 to TRBJ1-3, with D unresolved. Looked up from germline, CDR1 is MNHEY and CDR2 is SVGAGI. V dropped 6 bases and J dropped 8 bases, with 8 bases sitting between them. The CDR3 is made up of 11 amino acids. CDR3 in DNA: TGTGCCAGCAGGACCCTGGACACCATATATTTT. It yields the protein CASRTLDTIYF.

The chain joins TRBV25-1 to TRBJ1-1, with D possibly matching TRBD1 (6 bases). V lost 6 bases and J lost 6, with 20 bases in between. The length of the CDR3 is 15 residues. From germline, CDR1 is MGHDK and CDR2 SYGVNS. The CDR3 DNA reads as TGTGCCAGCAGAGACGCGACAGGAGGAAGCTCTGAAGCTTTCTTT. Protein sequence: CASRDATGGSSEAFF.

This sequence joins TRBV12-3 or TRBV12-4 and TRBJ2-7; the match to TRBD1 covers 8 bases. The CDR3 contains 12 residues. V lost 3 bases to trimming and J lost 8 bases; unmatched junction nucleotides: 3. The CDR3, as DNA: TGTGCCAGCAGTTTCGACAGGGGAAAGCAGTACTTC. Its protein is CASSFDRGKQYF.

This chain uses TRBV6-1 with TRBJ2-7, with TRBD2 matching over 9 bases. CDR3 length equals 19 residues. V trimming: 2 bases; J trimming: 3 bases; junction bases outside the gene matches: 17. Germline-derived CDR1 and CDR2 are MNHNS and SASEGT. This CDR3 is CASSESWGSGRVVFYEQYF. CDR3 sequence (DNA): TGTGCCAGCAGTGAAAGCTGGGGTAGCGGGAGAGTAGTTTTCTACGAGCAGTACTTC.

The genes are TRBV19 and TRBJ1-4; 7 bases are shared with TRBD1. V shed 5 bases and J 3 bases; nucleotides not matched to a gene: 3. The CDR3 extends over 14 amino acids. CDR1 LNHDA and CDR2 SQIVND come from the germline V gene (reference sequence). The chain's CDR3 is CASSPGTANEKLFF. CDR3 sequence (DNA): TGTGCCAGTAGTCCCGGGACAGCTAATGAAAAACTGTTTTTT. The whole variable domain, filled in from reference TRBV19 and TRBJ1-4, reads DGGITQSPKYLFRKEGQNVTLSCEQNLNHDAMYWYRQDPGQGLRLIYYSQIVNDFQKGDIAEGYSVSREKKESFPLTVTSAQKNPTAFYLCASSPGTANEKLFFGSGTQLSVL.

V and J are TRBV5-6 and TRBJ1-1, with D uncertain. V shed 1 base and J shed 1 base, with 17 bases lying between them. Germline V CDR1 and CDR2: SGHDT, YYEEEE. The CDR3 contains 17 residues. The CDR3 DNA is TGTGCCAGCAGCTTGAGGTGGTCGGCAGCTCGGAACACTGAAGCTTTCTTT. Translating gives CASSLRWSAARNTEAFF.

The chain joins TRBV24-1 to TRBJ1-2; no clear D gene. Trimming stripped 4 bases from V and 4 bases from J, with 12 bases between. The CDR3 is 14 residues long. Germline V gene lookup returns CDR1 KGHDR and CDR2 SFDVKD. CDR3 in amino acids: CATSDPDTRYGYTF. CDR3 sequence (DNA): TGTGCCACCAGTGACCCCGACACCCGCTATGGCTACACCTTC.

The rearrangement joins TRBV6-8 to TRBJ2-1; TRBD2 aligns across 13 bases. V was pared by 0 bases and J by 5 bases, with 1 base of the junction left unmatched. Germline-derived CDR1 and CDR2 are MNHGY and SAAAGT. This CDR3 spans 16 amino acids. The chain's CDR3 is CASSYSGTSGDNEQFF. DNA for the CDR3: TGTGCCAGCAGTTACTCCGGGACTAGCGGGGACAATGAGCAGTTCTTC.

The sample holds one count of this clone. V and J are TRBV27 and TRBJ1-5; D call uncertain. The germline V and J ends were trimmed by 2 bases and 2 bases, with 10 bases remaining between them. Per the germline V gene, CDR1 is MNHEY and CDR2 is SMNVEV (reference sequence). The CDR3 runs 15 residues. CDR3 loop: CASSLTALGNQPQHF. CDR3 nucleotides: TGTGCCAGCAGTTTAACAGCCCTGGGCAATCAGCCCCAGCATTTT.

The rearrangement links TRBV12-3 or TRBV12-4 to TRBJ2-5; 9 bases are shared with TRBD2. With V trimmed by 8 bases and J by 6 bases, 7 bases remained unmatched. This CDR3 is 13 amino acids long. CDR3 protein: CASYSGGRKTQYF. Written as DNA, the CDR3 is TGTGCCAGCTACAGCGGGGGGAGGAAGACCCAGTACTTC.

The CDR3 nucleotides are TGTGCCAGCTCACCACCGTCCCCACGAAGCTCCTACGAGCAGTACTTC. The encoded protein is CASSPPSPRSSYEQYF. The chain is built from TRBV18 and TRBJ2-7, with D hard to call. V lost 0 bases to trimming and J lost 0 bases, with 12 bases between them. CDR3 length: 16 amino acids. The V gene's germline CDR1 is KGHSH and CDR2 LQKENI. Full variable domain (outside the CDR3, taken from reference TRBV18 and TRBJ2-7): NAGVMQNPRHLVRRRGQEARLRCSPMKGHSHVYWYRQLPEEGLKFMVYLQKENIIDESGMPKERFSAEFPKEGPSILRIQQVVRGDSAAYFCASSPPSPRSSYEQYFGPGTRLTVT.

The chain's CDR3 is CASSLRGGHSGELFF. For the CDR3, the DNA is TGTGCCAGCAGCTTGCGGGGGGGCCATTCCGGGGAGCTGTTTTTT. This sequence joins TRBV5-6 and TRBJ2-2; 8 bases align to TRBD2. Germline V gives CDR1 SGHDT, CDR2 YYEEEE. The V and J ends lost 1 base and 6 bases, in that order; junction bases with no gene match: 5. This CDR3 comprises 15 residues. Full variable domain (missing parts from reference TRBV5-6 and TRBJ2-2): DAGVTQSPTHLIKTRGQQVTLRCSPKSGHDTVSWYQQALGQGPQFIFQYYEEEERQRGNFPDRFSGHQFPNYSSELNVNALLLGDSALYLCASSLRGGHSGELFFGEGSRLTVL.

The chain recombines TRBV10-3 with TRBJ1-6, with D maybe TRBD1 (6 bases). The CDR3 loop spans 15 amino acids. V shed 10 bases and J shed 6 bases, with 19 bases lying between them. The germline V gene encodes CDR1 ENHRY and CDR2 SYGVKD. The CDR3 loop reads CATTGGQTGNSPLHF. The CDR3 nucleotides are TGTGCCACCACCGGCGGACAGACCGGTAATTCACCCCTCCACTTT.